The 5 T cell receptor beta chains listed next were all sequenced from one sample in a study of human T cells and chemical hapten exposure. As to time point: pre-sensitization, week 0. Treatment described: therapeutic diphenylcyclopropenone sensitization with weekly scalp DPC. Each CDR3 protein gets one entry after TCRdb re-called the RACE reads with MiXCR. The table lists roughly 380,000 distinct CDR3 sequences, approximately 5.1% of them singletons. This material consisted of whole blood, taken in connection with sensitization to the hapten diphenylcyclopropenone (DPC). The receptor source for this set is a woman between 45 and 65 years old with alopecia areata. Some clones in this sample may be carry-over from other donors' samples.

This clonotype was counted between two and nine times. The V and J genes are TRBV2 and TRBJ2-5; 9 nucleotides align to TRBD2. The germline V gene encodes CDR1 SNHLY and CDR2 FYNNEI. The trim removed 8 bases at V and 5 bases at J, leaving 9 bases unmatched. The CDR3 covers 14 residues. CDR3 loop: CASPTSGRAETQYF. DNA for the CDR3: TGTGCCAGCCCGACTAGCGGACGAGCGGAGACCCAGTACTTC. Based on the CDR3 plus reference TRBV2 and TRBJ2-5, the full variable domain is EPEVTQTPSHQVTQMGQEVILRCVPISNHLYFYWYRQILGQKVEFLVSFYNNEISEKSEIFDDQFSVERPDGSNFTLKIRSTKLEDSAMYFCASPTSGRAETQYFGPGTRLLVL.

In its sample, this clonotype was seen a few times. This sequence joins TRBV19 and TRBJ1-5, with unresolved D. Trimming removed 7 bases from V and 6 bases from J, with 19 bases in between. Per the germline V gene, CDR1 is LNHDA and CDR2 is SQIVND (reference sequence). CDR3 size: 15 residues. CDR3 in DNA: TGTGCCAGTACAACCCCGGCGCAGATAGCTCAGCCCCAGCATTTT. As protein: CASTTPAQIAQPQHF.

A few counts support this clonotype. The CDR3 here is CSVPGLGMYEQFF. The CDR3 nucleotides are TGCAGCGTTCCGGGACTAGGGATGTATGAGCAGTTCTTC. V usage is TRBV29-1 and J usage is TRBJ2-1; 8 bases are a match to TRBD2. The J segment lost 8 bases and the V segment lost 5 bases, leaving 8 bases of the junction unmatched. CDR1 is SQVTM, CDR2 ANQGSEA, per germline. The CDR3 runs 13 residues.

The chain is built from TRBV5-6 and TRBJ1-1; D call uncertain. The CDR3 is made up of 15 amino acids. V lost 0 bases and J lost 0, with 9 bases in between. Germline CDR1 reads SGHDT; CDR2 reads YYEEEE. In nucleotides, the CDR3 is TGTGCCAGCAGCTTGGTTCCAGCAGTGAACACTGAAGCTTTCTTT. This sequence encodes CASSLVPAVNTEAFF.

The gene calls are TRBV9 and TRBJ1-6; D is unresolved. Trimming took 3 bases from V and 11 from J, leaving 15 bases between them. Germline V lookup: CDR1 SGDLS, CDR2 YYNGEE. CDR3 length: 14 amino acids. CDR3 region: CASSAPEEFTPLHF. CDR3 sequence (DNA): TGTGCCAGCAGCGCCCCTGAGGAGTTTACACCCCTCCACTTT.